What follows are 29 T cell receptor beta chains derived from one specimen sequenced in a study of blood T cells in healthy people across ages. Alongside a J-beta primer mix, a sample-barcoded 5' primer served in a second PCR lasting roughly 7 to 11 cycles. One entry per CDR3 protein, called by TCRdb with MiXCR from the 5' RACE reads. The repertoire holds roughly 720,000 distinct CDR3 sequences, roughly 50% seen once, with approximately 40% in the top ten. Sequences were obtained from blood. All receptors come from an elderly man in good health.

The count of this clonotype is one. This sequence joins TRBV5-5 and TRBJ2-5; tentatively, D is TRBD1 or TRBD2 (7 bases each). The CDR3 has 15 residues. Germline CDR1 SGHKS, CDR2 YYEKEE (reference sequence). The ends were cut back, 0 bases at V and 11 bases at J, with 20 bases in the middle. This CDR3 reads CASSLGRGDYNEQYF. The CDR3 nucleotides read TGTGCCAGCAGCTTGGGCAGGGGGGACTACAATGAGCAGTACTTC.

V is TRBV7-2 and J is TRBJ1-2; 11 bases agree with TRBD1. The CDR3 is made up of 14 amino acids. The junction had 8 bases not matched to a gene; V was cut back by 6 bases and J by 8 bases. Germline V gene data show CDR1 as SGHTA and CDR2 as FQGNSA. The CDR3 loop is CASRYGQGALGYTF. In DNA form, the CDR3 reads TGTGCCAGCAGATACGGACAGGGGGCGCTGGGCTACACCTTC.

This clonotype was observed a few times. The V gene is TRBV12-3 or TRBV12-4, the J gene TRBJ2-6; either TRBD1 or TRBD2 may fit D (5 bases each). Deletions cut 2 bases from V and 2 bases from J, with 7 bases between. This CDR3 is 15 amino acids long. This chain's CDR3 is CASSLWGTGANVLTF. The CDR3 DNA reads TGTGCCAGCAGTTTATGGGGGACTGGGGCCAACGTCCTGACTTTC.

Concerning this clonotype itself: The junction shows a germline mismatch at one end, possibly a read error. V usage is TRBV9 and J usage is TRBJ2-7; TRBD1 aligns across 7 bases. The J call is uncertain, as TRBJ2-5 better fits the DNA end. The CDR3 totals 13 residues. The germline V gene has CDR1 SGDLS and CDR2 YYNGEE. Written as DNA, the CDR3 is TGTGCTAGCAGCGTAAGGACAGGCGAGACCCAGTACTTC. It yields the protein CASSVRTGETQYF.

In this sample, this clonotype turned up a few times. In nucleotides, the CDR3 is TGCGCCAGCAGCCATACAGGGATGTCTAATGAAAAACTGTTTTTT. Residues: CASSHTGMSNEKLFF. The V and J genes are TRBV5-1 and TRBJ1-4, with a tentative D call TRBD1 (6 bases). This CDR3 spans 15 amino acids. The V end was cut by 4 bases, the J end by 3 bases, with 13 bases between. In germline, CDR1 is SGHRS, CDR2 YFSETQ. Full variable domain (remainder filled in from reference TRBV5-1 and TRBJ1-4): KAGVTQTPRYLIKTRGQQVTLSCSPISGHRSVSWYQQTPGQGLQFLFEYFSETQRNKGNFPGRFSGRQFSNSRSEMNVSTLELGDSALYLCASSHTGMSNEKLFFGSGTQLSVL.

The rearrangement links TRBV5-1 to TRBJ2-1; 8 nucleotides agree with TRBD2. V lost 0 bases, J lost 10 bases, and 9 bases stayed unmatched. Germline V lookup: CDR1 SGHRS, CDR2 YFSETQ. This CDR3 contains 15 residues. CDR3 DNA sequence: TGCGCCAGCAGCTTGGGACGAGCGGGAGCTCGGGAGCAGTTCTTC. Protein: CASSLGRAGAREQFF. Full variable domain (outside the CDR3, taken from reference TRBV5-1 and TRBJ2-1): KAGVTQTPRYLIKTRGQQVTLSCSPISGHRSVSWYQQTPGQGLQFLFEYFSETQRNKGNFPGRFSGRQFSNSRSEMNVSTLELGDSALYLCASSLGRAGAREQFFGPGTRLTVL.

The CDR3 DNA follows: TGTGCCAGCAGCCCCCAGATAGGGGGCCCCTACAATGAGCAGTTCTTC. Translated, it gives CASSPQIGGPYNEQFF. This chain uses TRBV7-2 with TRBJ2-1; 7 positions match TRBD1. The germline V gene encodes CDR1 SGHTA and CDR2 FQGNSA. This CDR3 has 16 amino acids. After removal of 5 bases from V and 2 bases from J, the junction contained 9 bases not matched to a gene.

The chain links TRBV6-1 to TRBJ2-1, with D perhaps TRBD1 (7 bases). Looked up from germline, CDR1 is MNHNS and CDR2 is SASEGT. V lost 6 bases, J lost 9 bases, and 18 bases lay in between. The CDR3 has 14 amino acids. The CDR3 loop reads CASRDYTGAVEQFF. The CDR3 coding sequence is TGTGCCAGCAGGGACTATACAGGGGCGGTTGAGCAGTTCTTC.

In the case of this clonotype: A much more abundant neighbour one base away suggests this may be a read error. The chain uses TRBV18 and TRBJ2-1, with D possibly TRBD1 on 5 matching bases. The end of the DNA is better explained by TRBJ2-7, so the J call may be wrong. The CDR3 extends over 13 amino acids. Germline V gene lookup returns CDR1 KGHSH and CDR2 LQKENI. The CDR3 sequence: CASSPTVYNEQYF. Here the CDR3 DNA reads TGTGCCAGCTCACCGACAGTTTACAATGAGCAGTACTTC.

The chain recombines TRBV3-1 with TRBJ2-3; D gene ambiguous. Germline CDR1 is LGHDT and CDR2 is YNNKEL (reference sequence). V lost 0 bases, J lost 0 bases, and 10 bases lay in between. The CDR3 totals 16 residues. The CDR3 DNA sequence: TGTGCCAGCAGCCAAGATGACCAGGCTAGCACAGATACGCAGTATTTT. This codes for CASSQDDQASTDTQYF.

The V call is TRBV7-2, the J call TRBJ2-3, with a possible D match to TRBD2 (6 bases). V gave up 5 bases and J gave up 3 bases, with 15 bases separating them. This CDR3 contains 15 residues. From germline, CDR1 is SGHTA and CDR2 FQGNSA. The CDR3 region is CASSTTGLPTDTQYF. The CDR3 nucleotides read TGTGCCAGCAGCACTACTGGACTACCTACAGATACGCAGTATTTT. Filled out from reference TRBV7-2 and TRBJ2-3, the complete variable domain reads GAGVSQSPSNKVTEKGKDVELRCDPISGHTALYWYRQSLGQGLEFLIYFQGNSAPDKSGLPSDRFSAERTGGSVSTLTIQRTQQEDSAVYLCASSTTGLPTDTQYFGPGTRLTVL.

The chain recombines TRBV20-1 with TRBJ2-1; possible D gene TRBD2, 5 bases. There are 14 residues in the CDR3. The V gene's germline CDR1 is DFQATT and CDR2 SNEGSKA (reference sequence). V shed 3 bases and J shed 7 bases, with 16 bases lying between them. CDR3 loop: CSASQSGLGNEQFF. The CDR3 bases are TGCAGTGCTAGCCAGTCGGGGTTAGGGAATGAGCAGTTCTTC.

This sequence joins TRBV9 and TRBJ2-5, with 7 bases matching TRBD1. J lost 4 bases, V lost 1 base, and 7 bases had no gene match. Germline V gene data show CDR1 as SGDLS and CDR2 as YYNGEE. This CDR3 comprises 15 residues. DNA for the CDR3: TGTGCCAGCAGCGTATATACGGACAGGATAGAGACCCAGTACTTC. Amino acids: CASSVYTDRIETQYF.

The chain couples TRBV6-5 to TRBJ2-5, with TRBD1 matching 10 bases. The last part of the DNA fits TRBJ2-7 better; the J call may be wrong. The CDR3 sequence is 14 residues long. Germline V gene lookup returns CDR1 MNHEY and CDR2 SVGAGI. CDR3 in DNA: TGTGCCAGCAGCCCGACAGGGGGCTTTGGCGAGCAGTACTTC. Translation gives CASSPTGGFGEQYF.

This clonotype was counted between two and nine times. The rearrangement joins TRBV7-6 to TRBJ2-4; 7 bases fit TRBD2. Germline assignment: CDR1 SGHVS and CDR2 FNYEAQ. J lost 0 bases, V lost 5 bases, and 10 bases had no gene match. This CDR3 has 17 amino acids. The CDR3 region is CASSPRWAGVAKNIQYF. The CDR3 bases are TGTGCCAGCAGCCCACGGTGGGCGGGAGTAGCCAAAAACATTCAGTACTTC.

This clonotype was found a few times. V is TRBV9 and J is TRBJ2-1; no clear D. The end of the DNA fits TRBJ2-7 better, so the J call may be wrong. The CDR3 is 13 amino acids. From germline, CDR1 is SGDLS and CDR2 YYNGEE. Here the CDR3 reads CASSPLPYNEQYF. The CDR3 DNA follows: TGTGCCAGCAGCCCTTTGCCCTACAATGAGCAGTACTTC.

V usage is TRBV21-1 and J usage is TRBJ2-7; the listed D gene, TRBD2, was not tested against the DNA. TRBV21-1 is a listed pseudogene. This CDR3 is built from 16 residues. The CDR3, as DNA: TGTGCCAGCAGCAATCATATGACTAGCGGGAGTCACGAGCAGTACTTC. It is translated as CASSNHMTSGSHEQYF.

The CDR3 protein is CSARVRTAVYNEQYF. DNA for the CDR3: TGCAGTGCTAGAGTGCGGACAGCAGTCTACAATGAGCAGTACTTC. The V gene is TRBV20-1, the J gene TRBJ2-1; tentatively, D is TRBD1 (6 bases). The J call is in doubt because the DNA end fits TRBJ2-7 better. CDR1 and CDR2 from the germline V gene are DFQATT and SNEGSKA (reference sequence). CDR3 length equals 15 residues.

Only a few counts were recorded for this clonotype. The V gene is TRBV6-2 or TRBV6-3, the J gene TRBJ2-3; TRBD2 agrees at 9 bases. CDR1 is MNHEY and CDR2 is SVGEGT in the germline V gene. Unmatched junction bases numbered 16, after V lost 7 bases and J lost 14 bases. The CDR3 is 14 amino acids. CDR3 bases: TGTGCCAGCAACGGCGGGAGGGAGCACAGATACGCGTATTTT. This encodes CASNGGREHRYAYF.

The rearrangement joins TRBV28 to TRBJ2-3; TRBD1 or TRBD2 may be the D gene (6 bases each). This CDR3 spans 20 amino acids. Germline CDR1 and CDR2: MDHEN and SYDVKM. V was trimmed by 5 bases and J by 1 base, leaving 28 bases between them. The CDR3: CASSPGGGGQRKGGTDTQYF. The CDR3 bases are TGTGCCAGCAGTCCCGGAGGGGGAGGACAGCGAAAAGGAGGCACAGATACGCAGTATTTT.

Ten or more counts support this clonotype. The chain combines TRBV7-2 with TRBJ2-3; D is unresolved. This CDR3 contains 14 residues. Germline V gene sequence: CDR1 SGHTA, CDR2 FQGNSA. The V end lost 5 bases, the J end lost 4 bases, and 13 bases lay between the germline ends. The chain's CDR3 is CASSTGGLADTQYF. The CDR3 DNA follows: TGTGCCAGCAGCACTGGCGGCCTCGCAGATACGCAGTATTTT.

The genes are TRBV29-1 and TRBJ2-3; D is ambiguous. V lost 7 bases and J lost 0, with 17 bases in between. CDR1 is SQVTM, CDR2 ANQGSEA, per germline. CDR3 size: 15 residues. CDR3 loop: CSATSTLASTDTQYF. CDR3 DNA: TGCAGCGCCACCTCAACGCTCGCTAGCACAGATACGCAGTATTTT.

CDR3 nucleotide sequence: TGTGCCAGCAGCCGTCGGGACATCTACGAGCAGTACTTC. Translation gives CASSRRDIYEQYF. The rearrangement joins TRBV14 to TRBJ2-7; D perhaps matches TRBD1 (6 bases). Germline V CDR1 and CDR2: SGHDN, FVKESK. This CDR3 is built from 13 residues. The V gene lost 4 bases and the J gene lost 3 bases, with 10 bases spanning the gap.

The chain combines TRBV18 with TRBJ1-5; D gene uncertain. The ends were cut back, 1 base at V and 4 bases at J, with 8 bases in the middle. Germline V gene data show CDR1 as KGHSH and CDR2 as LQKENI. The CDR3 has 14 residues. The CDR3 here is CASSPQGLNQPQHF. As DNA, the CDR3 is TGTGCCAGCTCACCACAAGGGTTGAATCAGCCCCAGCATTTT.

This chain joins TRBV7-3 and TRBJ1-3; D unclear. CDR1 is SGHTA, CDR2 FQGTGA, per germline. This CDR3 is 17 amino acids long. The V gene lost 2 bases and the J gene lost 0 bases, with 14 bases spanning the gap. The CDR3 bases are TGTGCCAGCAGCTTAGTTAGATCTGGGAACTCTGGAAACACCATATATTTT. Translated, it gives CASSLVRSGNSGNTIYF.

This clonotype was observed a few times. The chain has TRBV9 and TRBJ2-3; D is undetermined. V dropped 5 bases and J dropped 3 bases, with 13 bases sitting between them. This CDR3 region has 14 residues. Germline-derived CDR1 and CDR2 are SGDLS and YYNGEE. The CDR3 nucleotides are TGTGCCAGCAGTGGACCAGCCTTGACAGATACGCAGTATTTT. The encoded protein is CASSGPALTDTQYF.

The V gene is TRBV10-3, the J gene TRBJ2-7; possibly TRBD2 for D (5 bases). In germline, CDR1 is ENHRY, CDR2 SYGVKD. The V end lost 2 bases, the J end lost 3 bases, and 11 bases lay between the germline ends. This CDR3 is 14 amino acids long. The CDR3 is CAISEREGNYEQYF. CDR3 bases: TGTGCCATCAGTGAGCGGGAAGGGAACTACGAGCAGTACTTC.

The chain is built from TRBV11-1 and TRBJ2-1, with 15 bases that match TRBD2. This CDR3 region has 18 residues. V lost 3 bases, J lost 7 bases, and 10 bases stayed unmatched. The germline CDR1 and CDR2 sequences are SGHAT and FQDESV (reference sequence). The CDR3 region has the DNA TGTGCCAGCAGCTTCGGGCGGACTAGCGGGAGGGCCGGGAATGAGCAGTTCTTC. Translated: CASSFGRTSGRAGNEQFF. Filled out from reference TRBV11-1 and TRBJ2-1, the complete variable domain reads EAEVAQSPRYKITEKSQAVAFWCDPISGHATLYWYRQILGQGPELLVQFQDESVVDDSQLPKDRFSAERLKGVDSTLKIQPAELGDSAMYLCASSFGRTSGRAGNEQFFGPGTRLTVL.

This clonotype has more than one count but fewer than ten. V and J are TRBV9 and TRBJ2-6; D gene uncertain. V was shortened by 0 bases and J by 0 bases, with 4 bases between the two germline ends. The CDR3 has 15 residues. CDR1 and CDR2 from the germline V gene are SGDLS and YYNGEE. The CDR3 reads CASSVVGSGANVLTF. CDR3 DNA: TGTGCCAGCAGCGTAGTGGGCTCTGGGGCCAACGTCCTGACTTTC.